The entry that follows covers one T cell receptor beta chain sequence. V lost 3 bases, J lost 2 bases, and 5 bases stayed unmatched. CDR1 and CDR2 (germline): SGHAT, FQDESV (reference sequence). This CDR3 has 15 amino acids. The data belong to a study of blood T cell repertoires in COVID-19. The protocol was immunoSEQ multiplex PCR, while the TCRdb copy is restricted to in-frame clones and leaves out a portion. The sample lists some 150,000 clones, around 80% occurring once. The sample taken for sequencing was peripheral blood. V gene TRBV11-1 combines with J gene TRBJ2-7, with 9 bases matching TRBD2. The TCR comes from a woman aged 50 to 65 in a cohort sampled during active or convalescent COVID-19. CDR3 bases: TGTGCCAGCAGCTTTGGCAGCGGGAGGCCCTACGAGCAGTACTTC. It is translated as CASSFGSGRPYEQYF.